This T cell receptor beta chain was sequenced in a study of blood T cell repertoires in COVID-19. Overall study context: Both acute and convalescent COVID-19 samples were obtained from the United States, Italy and Spain. Sources were T cells, B-cell-depleted T cells, or PBMCs; the material itself was cDNA or gDNA.

Per the study methods: It was from reference gene primer amplification that nucleated cell counts were estimated. Assay used: immunoSEQ multiplex PCR; TCRdb lists only in-frame clones, some missing. The DNA was the basis for D and trimming; V, J and clone size are from that table. The top ten hold approximately 2.2% of the sample, which has 250,000 to 300,000 clones, roughly nine tenths seen once. Trimming at V came to 6 bases and at J to 5 bases, leaving 4 bases not matched to a gene. Per germline, CDR1 ENHRY and CDR2 SYGVKD. This CDR3 is 13 amino acids long. Specimen: peripheral blood. The V gene is TRBV10-3, the J gene TRBJ2-7; TRBD1 aligns across 10 bases. The origin of this receptor is a man aged 50 or older with acute or convalescent COVID-19. The CDR3 is CAISDRGQDEQYF. DNA for the CDR3: TGTGCCATCAGCGACAGGGGGCAGGACGAGCAGTACTTC.